This TCR beta chain comes out of a study of shared clonotypes between healthy human individuals. Terminally differentiated effector memory CD45RA+ cells were excluded by CCR7 positive selection of CD45RO-negative cells. Germline loops: CDR1 MNHEY, CDR2 SMNVEV (reference sequence). The CDR3 totals 15 residues. The ends were cut back, 4 bases at V and 6 bases at J, with 17 bases in the middle. TCRdb's copy holds only in-frame clones and misses some; the assay was immunoSEQ multiplex PCR. The sample includes roughly 890,000 clones, around 92% of them seen just once. The specimen was naive CD8+ T cells sorted from blood. The sequence came from a man aged 25 to 40 in good health. The chain links TRBV27 to TRBJ2-3; possibly TRBD1 or TRBD2 for D (5 bases each). DNA for the CDR3: TGTGCCAGCAGTTCCTTCGGGACGCGTTTCGATACGCAGTATTTT. This sequence encodes CASSSFGTRFDTQYF.